This T cell receptor (beta chain) was profiled in a study of chemoradiotherapy in HPV16-positive cancers. Measured with immunoSEQ multiplex PCR; TCRdb has only the in-frame clones, and not every one. Seen here are around 3,500 clones, 85% to 95% observed once, and the top ten hold 2% to 2.5%. The germline gives CDR1 SNHLY, CDR2 FYNNEI. The CDR3 has 16 residues. The ends lost 7 bases at V and 0 bases at J; junction bases unmatched: 8. The gene calls are TRBV2 and TRBJ2-1; TRBD2 agrees at 8 bases. This clonotype was sampled from a human donor with HPV-associated anogenital cancer. Sequencing was performed on blood, taken from a patient who underwent chemoradiotherapy. The CDR3 region has the DNA TGTGCCAGCACAATAGCGGGGCCGAGCTCCTACAATGAGCAGTTCTTC. Its protein product is CASTIAGPSSYNEQFF.